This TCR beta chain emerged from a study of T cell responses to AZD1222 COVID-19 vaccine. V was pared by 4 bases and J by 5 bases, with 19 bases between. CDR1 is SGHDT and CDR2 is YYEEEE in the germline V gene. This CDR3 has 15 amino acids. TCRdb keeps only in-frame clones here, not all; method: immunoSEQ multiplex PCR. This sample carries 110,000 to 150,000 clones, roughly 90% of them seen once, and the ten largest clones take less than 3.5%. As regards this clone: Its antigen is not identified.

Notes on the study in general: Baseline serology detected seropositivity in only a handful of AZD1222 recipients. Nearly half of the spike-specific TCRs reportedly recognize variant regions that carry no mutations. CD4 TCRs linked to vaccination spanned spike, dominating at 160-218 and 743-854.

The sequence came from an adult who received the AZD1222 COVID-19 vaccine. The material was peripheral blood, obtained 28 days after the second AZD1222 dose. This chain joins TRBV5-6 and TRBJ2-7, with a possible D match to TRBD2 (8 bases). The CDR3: CASSREGRGVHEQYF. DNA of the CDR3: TGTGCCAGCAGCCGGGAGGGCAGGGGGGTCCACGAGCAGTACTTC. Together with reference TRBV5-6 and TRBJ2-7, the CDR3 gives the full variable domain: DAGVTQSPTHLIKTRGQQVTLRCSPKSGHDTVSWYQQALGQGPQFIFQYYEEEERQRGNFPDRFSGHQFPNYSSELNVNALLLGDSALYLCASSREGRGVHEQYFGPGTRLTVT.